These T cell receptor beta chains were read from a single sample in a study of PD-L1 blockade in urothelial cancer. Here immunoSEQ multiplex PCR was the method, and the copy in TCRdb shows in-frame clones only, minus some. The data show tens of thousands of clones, nearly 90% seen once. Sequenced here: PBMCs, sampled around atezolizumab (anti-PD-L1) treatment. The receptors were gathered from a man in his 60s with urothelial cancer. Both conserved end residues are part of each CDR3. The D gene is left open where the match is weak. Only some rows state a clone size, as once, few, many or a class for expanded clones.

abundance	v_gene	d_gene	j_gene	CDR3nt	CDR3aa
NA	TRBV6-5	NA	TRBJ2-2	TGTGCCAGCAAATTTGGACAGTCCGGGGAGCTGTTTTTT	CASKFGQSGELFF
NA	TRBV19	TRBD2	TRBJ2-3	TGTGCCAGTACCTCAGGACTAGCGGATACGCAGTATTTT	CASTSGLADTQYF
NA	TRBV6-1	NA	TRBJ2-7	TGTGCCAGCAGTGAGGTGAGACATGCGTACTTC	CASSEVRHAYF
NA	TRBV5-1	NA	TRBJ1-1	TGCGCCAGCAGCTTGGGGGTCGGGGACACTGAAGCTTTCTTT	CASSLGVGDTEAFF
few	TRBV19	TRBD1	TRBJ1-1	TGTGCCAGTAGTACCTTGGACAGGGTGAACACTGAAGCTTTCTTT	CASSTLDRVNTEAFF
once	TRBV30	TRBD2	TRBJ2-7	TGTGCCTGGAGTGTCTGGACTAGCGGTTCCTACGAGCAGTACTTC	CAWSVWTSGSYEQYF
NA	TRBV4-2	NA	TRBJ1-2	TGTGCCAGCAGCCAAGATCAGGCAGGGGTGTACTATGGCTACACCTTC	CASSQDQAGVYYGYTF
NA	TRBV6-1	NA	TRBJ2-3	TGTGCCAGCAGGACAGGTCCTAGCACAGATACGCAGTATTTT	CASRTGPSTDTQYF
NA	TRBV12-2	NA	TRBJ2-2	TGTGCAAGTCGCTTAGTGTTGACAGGAAGCGGGGAGCTGTTTTTT	CASRLVLTGSGELFF
NA	TRBV4-3	NA	TRBJ2-1	TGCGCCAGCAGCCAAGTTGGTCGCGCCTACAATGAGCAGTTCTTC	CASSQVGRAYNEQFF
NA	TRBV4-3	TRBD1	TRBJ2-7	TGCGCCAGCAGCCTTGCCGGGACAGGCTACGAGCAGTACTTC	CASSLAGTGYEQYF
NA	TRBV2	NA	TRBJ2-3	TGTGCCAGCAGTGGGACTCTCCGCACAGATACGCAGTATTTT	CASSGTLRTDTQYF
NA	TRBV6-1	NA	TRBJ1-4	TGTGCCAGCAGTGAAACGAGTCTTAATGAAAAACTGTTTTTT	CASSETSLNEKLFF
NA	TRBV6-6	NA	TRBJ1-3	TGTGCCAGCAAGACACTGGGGGGCACCATATATTTT	CASKTLGGTIYF
NA	TRBV5-1	TRBD1	TRBJ2-3	TGCGCCAGCAGTCGCAGGGGGAGCACAGATACGCAGTATTTT	CASSRRGSTDTQYF
NA	TRBV7-3	TRBD1	TRBJ2-7	TGTGCCAGCAGCTCCACCGGGACAGCCATCTACGAGCAGTACTTC	CASSSTGTAIYEQYF
NA	TRBV7-7	TRBD1	TRBJ2-7	TGTGCCAGCAGCCCCGGACAGGGCAACTCCTACGAGCAGTACTTC	CASSPGQGNSYEQYF
NA	TRBV29-1	NA	TRBJ2-5	TGCAGCGTTGGGAGTCAAGAGACCCAGTACTTC	CSVGSQETQYF
NA	TRBV4-3	NA	TRBJ1-1	TGCGCCAGCAGCGCGGACAGGAACACTGAAGCTTTCTTT	CASSADRNTEAFF
NA	TRBV29-1	TRBD1	TRBJ2-1	TGCAGCGCCGCTGACAGGGTCAACAATGAGCAGTTCTTC	CSAADRVNNEQFF
NA	TRBV28	NA	TRBJ1-2	TGTGCCAGCAGTTTGGGGTCAGGGAACTATGGCTACACCTTC	CASSLGSGNYGYTF
NA	TRBV15	NA	TRBJ1-1	TGTGCCACCAGCAAAGTCACACGATTCAACACTGAAGCTTTCTTT	CATSKVTRFNTEAFF
NA	TRBV10-3	NA	TRBJ2-5	TGTGCCATCAAAGACGGAGGGGCGCTGGGGGAGACCCAGTACTTC	CAIKDGGALGETQYF
NA	TRBV13	NA	TRBJ2-7	TGTGCCAGCAGCTTAGCAGCGGGGCAGGGGATCTACGAGCAGTACTTC	CASSLAAGQGIYEQYF
NA	TRBV9	NA	TRBJ1-3	TGTGCCAGCAGCGTTTTAGGGGGAAGCTCTGGAAACACCATATATTTT	CASSVLGGSSGNTIYF
NA	TRBV7-2	NA	TRBJ2-4	TGTGCCAGCAGCTTAACGGGGGAGTTTCCTCTCGCCAAAAACATTCAGTACTTC	CASSLTGEFPLAKNIQYF
NA	TRBV23-1	TRBD1	TRBJ2-7	TGCGCCAGCCGCCCAGAAGACAGGGCCCGCTCCTACGAGCAGTACTTC	CASRPEDRARSYEQYF
NA	TRBV2	TRBD1	TRBJ1-2	TGTGCCAGCAGTCGAACGGGACAGGGGTACTATGGCTACACCTTC	CASSRTGQGYYGYTF
NA	TRBV5-4	TRBD1	TRBJ2-7	TGTGCCAGCAGCGCGGGACAGGGTCAGGAGCAGTACTTC	CASSAGQGQEQYF